Sequencing of this T cell receptor beta chain was carried out in a study of response to subunit inactivated influenza vaccine. TCRdb re-called the RT-PCR reads with MiXCR, one entry per CDR3 protein. The sample lists roughly 700,000 distinct CDR3 sequences; roughly 14% were seen once. Study-wide findings and caveats: Authors suggested each seasonal flu vaccination may recruit only limited numbers of new T cells.

A note on this clonotype: The antigen is undetermined.

Germline CDR1 reads MNHEY; CDR2 reads SVGEGT. The CDR3 has 14 residues. Deletions cut 5 bases from V and 6 bases from J, with 14 bases between. The chain carries TRBV6-2 or TRBV6-3 and TRBJ2-1, with D possibly being TRBD2 (5 bases). This clonotype was obtained from a man aged 45-65 years who received an inactivated influenza vaccine. The sample was PBMCs from blood, taken around 14 days before vaccination. The CDR3 DNA reads as TGTGCCAGCAGTAAGCTACTAGTATCCAATGAGCAGTTCTTC. Its protein is CASSKLLVSNEQFF.